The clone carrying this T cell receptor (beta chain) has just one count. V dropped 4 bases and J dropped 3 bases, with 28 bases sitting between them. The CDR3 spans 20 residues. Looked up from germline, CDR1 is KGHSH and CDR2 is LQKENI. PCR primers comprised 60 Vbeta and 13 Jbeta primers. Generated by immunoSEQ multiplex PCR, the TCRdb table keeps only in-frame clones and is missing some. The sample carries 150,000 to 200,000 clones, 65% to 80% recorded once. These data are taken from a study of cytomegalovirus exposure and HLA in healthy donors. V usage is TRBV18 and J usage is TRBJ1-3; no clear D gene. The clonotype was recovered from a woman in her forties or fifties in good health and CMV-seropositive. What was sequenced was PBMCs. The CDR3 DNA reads TGTGCCAGCTCACGAATGTCATTCAGTGCGGGGAAGTCGTTTGGAAACACCATATATTTT. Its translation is CASSRMSFSAGKSFGNTIYF.